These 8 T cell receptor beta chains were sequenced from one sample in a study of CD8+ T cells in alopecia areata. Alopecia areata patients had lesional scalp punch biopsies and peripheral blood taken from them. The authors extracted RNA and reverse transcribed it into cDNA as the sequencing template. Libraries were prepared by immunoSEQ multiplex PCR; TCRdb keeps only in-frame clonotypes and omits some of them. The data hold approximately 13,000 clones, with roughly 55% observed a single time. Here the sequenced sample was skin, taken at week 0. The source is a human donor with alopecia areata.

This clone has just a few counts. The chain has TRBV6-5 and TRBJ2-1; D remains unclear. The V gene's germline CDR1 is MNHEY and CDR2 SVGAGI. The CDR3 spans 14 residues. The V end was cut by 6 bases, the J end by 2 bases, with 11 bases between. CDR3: CASRSGVAYNEQFF. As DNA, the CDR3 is TGTGCCAGCAGGTCAGGTGTGGCCTACAATGAGCAGTTCTTC.

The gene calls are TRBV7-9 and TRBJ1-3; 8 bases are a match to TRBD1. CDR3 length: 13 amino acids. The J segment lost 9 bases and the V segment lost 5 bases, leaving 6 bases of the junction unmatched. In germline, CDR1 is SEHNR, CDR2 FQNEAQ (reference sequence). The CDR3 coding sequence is TGTGCCAGCAGCCCCCGACAGGGGAGCACCATATATTTT. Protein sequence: CASSPRQGSTIYF.

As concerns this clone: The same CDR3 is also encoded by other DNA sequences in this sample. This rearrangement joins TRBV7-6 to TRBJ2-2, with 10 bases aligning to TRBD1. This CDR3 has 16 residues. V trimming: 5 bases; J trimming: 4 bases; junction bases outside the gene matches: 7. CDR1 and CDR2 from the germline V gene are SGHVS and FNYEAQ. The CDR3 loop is CASSPQTGGITGELFF. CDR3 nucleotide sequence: TGTGCCAGCAGCCCCCAGACAGGGGGCATCACCGGGGAGCTGTTTTTT. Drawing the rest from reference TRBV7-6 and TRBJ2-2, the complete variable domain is GAGVSQSPRYKVTKRGQDVALRCDPISGHVSLYWYRQALGQGPEFLTYFNYEAQQDKSGLPNDRFSAERPEGSISTLTIQRTEQRDSAMYRCASSPQTGGITGELFFGEGSRLTVL.

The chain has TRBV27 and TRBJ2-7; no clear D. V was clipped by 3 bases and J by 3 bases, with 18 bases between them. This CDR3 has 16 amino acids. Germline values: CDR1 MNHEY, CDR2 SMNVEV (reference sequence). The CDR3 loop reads CASSLSSLRAFYEQYF. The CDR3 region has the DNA TGTGCCAGCAGTTTGTCCAGCCTGAGAGCATTCTACGAGCAGTACTTC.

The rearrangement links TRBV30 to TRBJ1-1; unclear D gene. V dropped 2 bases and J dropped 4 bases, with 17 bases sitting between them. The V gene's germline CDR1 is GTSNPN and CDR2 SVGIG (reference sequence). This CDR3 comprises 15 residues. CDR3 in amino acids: CAWSTPEGLVTEAFF. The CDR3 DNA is TGTGCCTGGAGTACGCCAGAGGGTTTAGTCACTGAAGCTTTCTTT.

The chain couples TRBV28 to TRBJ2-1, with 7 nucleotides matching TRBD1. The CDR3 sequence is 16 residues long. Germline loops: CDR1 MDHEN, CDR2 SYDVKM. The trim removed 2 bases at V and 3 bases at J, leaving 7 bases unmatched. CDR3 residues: CASSLRGPLFYNEQFF. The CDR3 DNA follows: TGTGCCAGCAGTTTAAGGGGGCCCCTTTTCTACAATGAGCAGTTCTTC.

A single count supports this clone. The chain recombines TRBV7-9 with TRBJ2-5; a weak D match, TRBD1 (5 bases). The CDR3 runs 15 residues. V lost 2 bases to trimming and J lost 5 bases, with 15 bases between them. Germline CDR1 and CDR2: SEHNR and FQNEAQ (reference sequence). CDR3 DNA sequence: TGTGCCAGCAGCTTATGGGGCTCGTCTGGGGAGACCCAGTACTTC. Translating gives CASSLWGSSGETQYF.

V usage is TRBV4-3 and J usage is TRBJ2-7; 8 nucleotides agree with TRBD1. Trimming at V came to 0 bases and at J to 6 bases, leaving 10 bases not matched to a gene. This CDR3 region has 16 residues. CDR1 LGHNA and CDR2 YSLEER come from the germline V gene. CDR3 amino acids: CASSQERWTGKLEQYF. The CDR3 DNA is TGCGCCAGCAGCCAAGAGAGGTGGACAGGGAAACTCGAGCAGTACTTC.